This T cell receptor (beta chain) is drawn from a study of blood T cell repertoires in COVID-19. At the level of the study: Acute-phase and convalescent COVID-19 samples originated in the United States, Italy and Spain.

Original handling: Amplifying reference gene primers gave estimates of nucleated cell counts. The assay was immunoSEQ multiplex PCR, and TCRdb's table has in-frame clones only and misses some. Clone size and the V and J calls come from that table; the DNA yielded D and trimming. The sample lists about 210,000 clones, 70% to 90% occurring once. Clinical history reported by participants formed the basis on which cohorts were assigned. Symptom resolution, clearance, or two negative PCRs marked the recovered donors of Cohort 3. The CDR3 is made up of 14 amino acids. After removal of 4 bases from V and 5 bases from J, the junction contained 8 bases not matched to a gene. Germline lookup yields CDR1 SGHDT and CDR2 YYEEEE.

The chain recombines TRBV5-6 with TRBJ1-1; 7 bases match TRBD1. The sequenced sample was PBMCs or T cells enriched from blood (not recorded which). This TCR was recovered from a man aged 25-45 years who had recovered from COVID-19. The CDR3 protein is CASSADRASTEAFF. CDR3 DNA sequence: TGTGCCAGCAGCGCTGACAGGGCAAGTACTGAAGCTTTCTTT.